Listed below are T cell receptor beta chains from one sample, sequenced in a study of Ad26.COV2.S vaccination and SARS-CoV-2 variants. The method was immunoSEQ multiplex PCR; TCRdb's version includes in-frame clones alone and lacks a portion of them. Of hundreds of thousands of clones listed, roughly 94% are singletons. The input for sequencing was peripheral blood, taken after recovery from COVID-19. The receptors were sampled from a human donor who had recovered from COVID-19. The CDR3 runs from the conserved cysteine through the conserved F or W. A D gene is named only where the DNA matches it firmly. A clone size is listed for some rows: how often the clone was seen (once, few, many), or a class if it is expanded.

d_gene: TRBD1; j_gene: TRBJ1-2; v_gene: TRBV7-8; len: 19; abundance: NA; CDR3nt: TGTGCCAGCAGCTTAGCCTCACCCGGGGGACAGGCCCGTAACTATGGCTACACCTTC; CDR3aa: CASSLASPGGQARNYGYTF
d_gene: NA; j_gene: TRBJ1-4; v_gene: TRBV19; len: 14; abundance: NA; CDR3nt: TGTGCCAGTAGTACGACGGGCGTCGGGGAAAAACTGTTTTTT; CDR3aa: CASSTTGVGEKLFF
d_gene: NA; j_gene: TRBJ2-5; v_gene: TRBV12-3/TRBV12-4; len: 13; abundance: NA; CDR3nt: TGTGCCAGCAGTTTATGGGACACCCGATTAAATTACTTC; CDR3aa: CASSLWDTRLNYF
d_gene: NA; j_gene: TRBJ2-1; v_gene: TRBV13; len: 12; abundance: NA; CDR3nt: TGTGCCAGCAACCGAGACTACAATGAGCAGTTCTTC; CDR3aa: CASNRDYNEQFF
d_gene: TRBD1; j_gene: TRBJ1-2; v_gene: TRBV27; len: 15; abundance: NA; CDR3nt: TGTGCCAGCAGTTTATCCGGGACAGGGAAATATGGCTACACCTTC; CDR3aa: CASSLSGTGKYGYTF
d_gene: TRBD2; j_gene: TRBJ2-3; v_gene: TRBV3-1/TRBV3-2; len: 17; abundance: NA; CDR3nt: TGTGCCAGCAGCCCGATCTGGACTAGCGGGGGGGCAGATACGCAGTATTTT; CDR3aa: CASSPIWTSGGADTQYF
d_gene: TRBD2; j_gene: TRBJ2-3; v_gene: TRBV12-3/TRBV12-4; len: 11; abundance: NA; CDR3nt: TGTGCCAGCTCCCGGGAGGCTACGCAGTATTTT; CDR3aa: CASSREATQYF
d_gene: NA; j_gene: TRBJ1-1; v_gene: TRBV29-1; len: 13; abundance: NA; CDR3nt: TGCAGCGTTGTTTGGGGGCGCGGGGTTGAAGCTTTCTTT; CDR3aa: CSVVWGRGVEAFF
d_gene: NA; j_gene: TRBJ2-7; v_gene: TRBV27; len: 15; abundance: NA; CDR3nt: TGTGCCAGCAGTCTCCTCAGAAGTAATACCTACGAGCAGTACTTC; CDR3aa: CASSLLRSNTYEQYF
d_gene: TRBD1; j_gene: TRBJ1-2; v_gene: TRBV6-5; len: 15; abundance: NA; CDR3nt: TGTGCCAGCAGAAATACGCGGACAGGGTTTGGTGGCTACACCTTC; CDR3aa: CASRNTRTGFGGYTF
d_gene: NA; j_gene: TRBJ2-1; v_gene: TRBV28; len: 12; abundance: NA; CDR3nt: TGTGCCAGCATGGAGGGGAGCAATGAGCAGTTCTTC; CDR3aa: CASMEGSNEQFF
d_gene: TRBD1; j_gene: TRBJ1-2; v_gene: TRBV19; len: 14; abundance: few; CDR3nt: TGTGCCAGTAGTATCTTGGGACAGGGTTTGGTCGACACCTTC; CDR3aa: CASSILGQGLVDTF
d_gene: NA; j_gene: TRBJ2-5; v_gene: TRBV18; len: 13; abundance: once; CDR3nt: TGTGCCAGCTCACCATCCGACATGGAGACCCAGTACTTC; CDR3aa: CASSPSDMETQYF
d_gene: TRBD1; j_gene: TRBJ2-1; v_gene: TRBV27; len: 15; abundance: NA; CDR3nt: TGTGCCAGCAGTTTAGAGGGGGCCACCTACAATGAGCAGTTCTTC; CDR3aa: CASSLEGATYNEQFF
d_gene: NA; j_gene: TRBJ1-2; v_gene: TRBV5-6; len: 15; abundance: NA; CDR3nt: TGTGCCAGCAGCCCAAACCCGGACGGAAACTATGGCTACACCTTC; CDR3aa: CASSPNPDGNYGYTF
d_gene: NA; j_gene: TRBJ2-1; v_gene: TRBV3-1/TRBV3-2; len: 13; abundance: NA; CDR3nt: TGTGCCAGCAGCCAAGCCACTTACAATGAGCAGTTCTTC; CDR3aa: CASSQATYNEQFF
d_gene: TRBD1; j_gene: TRBJ1-2; v_gene: TRBV6-5; len: 15; abundance: once; CDR3nt: TGTGCCAGCAGAAAAGGACAGGGGGGCCTCTATGGCTACACCTTC; CDR3aa: CASRKGQGGLYGYTF